Reported below is one TCR beta chain. This specimen belongs to a study of blood T cell repertoires in COVID-19. Study overall: In each case, the material was cDNA or gDNA derived from T cells, B-cell-depleted T cells, or PBMCs.

Trimming removed 3 bases from V and 7 bases from J; junction bases left unmatched: 9. The CDR3 has 15 amino acids. Germline V gene lookup returns CDR1 LNHDA and CDR2 SQIVND (reference sequence). TCRdb's table, derived via immunoSEQ multiplex PCR, lists solely in-frame clones and lacks some. Of about 240,000 clones in the sample, 82% were seen once. This chain joins TRBV19 and TRBJ2-1, with TRBD2 matching 7 bases. The sample consisted of peripheral blood. This receptor was obtained from a young woman with acute or convalescent COVID-19. CDR3 nucleotides: TGTGCCAGTAGTATTGGGGGAGGGGTAGTGAATGAGCAGTTCTTC. Its translation: CASSIGGGVVNEQFF.